One and the same sample provided the 6 T cell receptor beta chains below, sequenced in a study of cytomegalovirus exposure and HLA in healthy donors (dated by TCRdb to the late 2010s). The library was made by the immunoSEQ multiplex PCR assay. The multiplex PCR relied on a mix of 60 forward primers for TCR Vbeta segments and 13 reverse primers for TCR Jbeta segments. The table comes from immuneACCESS by way of TCRdb, which keeps in-frame sequences with V and J called. Part of the clones is missing from these tables; in studies checked, under half for an unresolved V gene and the rest for unknown reasons. The sample includes 120,000 or so clones, with over 70% observed a single time. Together, the top ten hold approximately 3.9% of the sample. The material sequenced was PBMCs. The receptors come from a man aged 40-49 years in good health and CMV-seropositive.

The chain uses TRBV27 and TRBJ1-6; D uncertain. The ends were cut back, 2 bases at V and 13 bases at J, with 9 bases in the middle. This CDR3 spans 12 amino acids. The germline gives CDR1 MNHEY, CDR2 SMNVEV (reference sequence). The CDR3 DNA follows: TGTGCCAGCAGTTTACCCGGGAATCCCCTCCACTTT. Translating gives CASSLPGNPLHF.

The sample holds one count of this clone. V is TRBV10-3 and J is TRBJ1-1, with D possibly TRBD1 on 5 matching bases. Germline V gene lookup returns CDR1 ENHRY and CDR2 SYGVKD. Trimming stripped 0 bases from V and 7 bases from J, with 9 bases between. This CDR3 is 13 amino acids long. This chain's CDR3 is CAISESGQGEAFF. The CDR3 DNA follows: TGTGCCATCAGTGAGTCGGGTCAGGGTGAAGCTTTCTTT.

The chain carries TRBV7-2 and TRBJ1-5; D gene unclear. Trimming removed 1 base at V and 4 bases at J, with 11 bases between. Germline V gives CDR1 SGHTA, CDR2 FQGNSA. The CDR3 has 15 amino acids. The CDR3 region is CASSLVPERNQPQHF. The CDR3 DNA reads as TGTGCCAGCAGCTTAGTACCAGAAAGAAATCAGCCCCAGCATTTT.

This chain links TRBV7-2 with TRBJ2-3; D ambiguous. The germline V gene encodes CDR1 SGHTA and CDR2 FQGNSA. CDR3 length equals 15 residues. With 1 base removed from V and 1 base from J, the gap between germline ends came to 9 bases. Written as DNA, the CDR3 is TGTGCCAGCAGCTTAGAGCCCCGGGGCACAGATACGCAGTATTTT. Its translation: CASSLEPRGTDTQYF.

This clone was seen more than once but under ten times. The J gene is TRBJ1-2, the V gene TRBV6-6; 8 positions match TRBD1. The germline CDR1 and CDR2 sequences are MNHNY and SVGAGI (reference sequence). Trimming cost V 7 bases and J 6 bases; bases outside gene matches: 7. The CDR3 has 13 amino acids. CDR3 sequence: CASIRQGTDGYTF. The CDR3 coding sequence is TGTGCCAGCATCCGACAGGGGACAGATGGCTACACCTTC.

This chain joins TRBV2 and TRBJ2-1, with 11 positions matching TRBD2. V shed 4 bases, J shed 12 bases, and the junction held 11 bases outside the gene matches. The V gene's germline CDR1 is SNHLY and CDR2 FYNNEI. The CDR3 totals 15 residues. The CDR3 loop is CASSVLLAGESGQFF. As DNA, the CDR3 is TGTGCCAGCAGTGTGCTACTAGCGGGAGAAAGCGGGCAGTTCTTC.